A selection of T cell receptor beta chains follows, all from one sample in a study of vaccination effects on CD4 cells after COVID-19. TCRdb's copy holds only in-frame clones and misses some; the assay was immunoSEQ multiplex PCR. Among roughly 61,000 clones listed, roughly 80% were seen once. The antigens of these receptors remain unknown. The sample was CD4+ T cells from PBMCs cultured with HCoV-229E spike peptides, taken before COVID-19 vaccination. Source of these receptors: a human donor who received a COVID-19 vaccine. The CDR3 runs from the conserved cysteine through the conserved F or W. The D gene is left open where the match is weak. Clone size appears in some rows only: once, few, many, or a class for an expanded clone.

V gene	clone size	J gene	D gene	CDR3 DNA	CDR3 protein
TRBV3-1/TRBV3-2	.	TRBJ1-2	.	TGTGCCAGCAGCCAACGAACAGGGAGCTATGGCTACACCTTC	CASSQRTGSYGYTF
TRBV4-1	.	TRBJ2-3	TRBD1	TGCGCCAGCAGACCCCGACTACGGGACAGGGGAACAGATACGCAGTATTTT	CASRPRLRDRGTDTQYF
TRBV6-6	once	TRBJ1-5	TRBD1	TGTGCCAGCAGTGGACAGGGGCGGAATCAGCCCCAGCATTTT	CASSGQGRNQPQHF
TRBV27	.	TRBJ2-6	TRBD1	TGTGCCAGCAGTTCACCGGGACAGGGGTTCTCTGGGGCCAACGTCCTGACTTTC	CASSSPGQGFSGANVLTF
TRBV29-1	.	TRBJ2-5	.	TGCAGCGTTAGGGAGGCACAAGAGACCCAGTACTTC	CSVREAQETQYF
TRBV23-1	.	TRBJ1-5	.	TGCGCCAGCAGTCAACATAATAACCATCAGCCCCAGCATTTT	CASSQHNNHQPQHF
TRBV7-2	.	TRBJ1-3	TRBD1	TGTGCCAGCAGCTTAAATCAAGGGCAGGGGGTAGGAAACACCATATATTTT	CASSLNQGQGVGNTIYF
TRBV5-5	.	TRBJ2-5	.	TGTGCCAGCAGCCCGGGGACCTACAGGGAGACCCAGTACTTC	CASSPGTYRETQYF
TRBV7-9	.	TRBJ2-2	.	TGTGCCAGCAGCTTATTCGGGACCGGGGAGCTGTTTTTT	CASSLFGTGELFF
TRBV12-3/TRBV12-4	.	TRBJ2-1	.	TGTGCCAGCAGTTATCCAGTGGGTGAGCAGTTCTTC	CASSYPVGEQFF
TRBV28	.	TRBJ1-3	.	TGTGCCAGCAGTTTCGTGCAGTCCTCTGGAAACACCATATATTTT	CASSFVQSSGNTIYF
TRBV6-2/TRBV6-3	.	TRBJ2-2	.	TGTGCCAGCAGTTCCCTCAAGAACACCGGGGAGCTGTTTTTT	CASSSLKNTGELFF
TRBV19	.	TRBJ1-5	TRBD1	TGTGCCAGTAGTTCCCCGGGACAGGGCAATCAGCCCCAGCATTTT	CASSSPGQGNQPQHF
TRBV7-9	.	TRBJ2-3	.	TGTGCCAGCAGCCCTGGACAGCAGATGGATACGCAGTATTTT	CASSPGQQMDTQYF
TRBV19	.	TRBJ2-1	TRBD2	TGTGCCAGTAGGGCCGGGACTAGCGGGCCTGAGCAGTTCTTC	CASRAGTSGPEQFF
TRBV15	.	TRBJ2-1	TRBD2	TGTGCCACCAGCAGAGAGAGACTAGCGTCCCCCTACAATGAGCAGTTCTTC	CATSRERLASPYNEQFF
TRBV5-1	few	TRBJ1-1	TRBD1	TGCGCCAGCAGAGCCGGGACAGGGATGAACACTGAAGCTTTCTTT	CASRAGTGMNTEAFF
TRBV4-3	.	TRBJ2-1	.	TGCGCCAGCAGCCAAGATAGACGGGGGGCAAGGTTCTTC	CASSQDRRGARFF
TRBV10-3	few	TRBJ1-1	TRBD1	TGTGCCATCAGTGGGACAGGGAACACTGAAGCTTTCTTT	CAISGTGNTEAFF
TRBV6-5	.	TRBJ2-3	.	TGTGCCAGCAGTTATGGGACACATGGCACAGATACGCAGTATTTT	CASSYGTHGTDTQYF
TRBV6-5	once	TRBJ2-5	.	TGTTCCGGACAAGCAACCGAAGAGACCCAGTACTTC	CSGQATEETQYF
TRBV6-5	.	TRBJ1-5	.	TGTGCCAGCAATGGGGGCAGCAATCAGCCCCAGCATTTT	CASNGGSNQPQHF
TRBV6-6	.	TRBJ2-1	.	TGTGCCACCAGATCCCCAGGAGGTCTATACAATGAGCAGTTCTTC	CATRSPGGLYNEQFF
TRBV28	.	TRBJ1-2	.	TGTGCCAGCAGTACTCAGGTTATCTATGGCTACACCTTC	CASSTQVIYGYTF
TRBV30	.	TRBJ2-3	TRBD1	TGTGCCTGGAGTTCCGGGCAGGGGGCTCAGGATACGCAGTATTTT	CAWSSGQGAQDTQYF
TRBV18	.	TRBJ2-3	TRBD1	TGTGCCAGCTCACCTTACGAACTAAGGACAGGACATAGCACAGATACGCAGTATTTT	CASSPYELRTGHSTDTQYF
TRBV5-1	.	TRBJ1-1	.	TGCGCCAGCAGCCTCACCGAAGGCACTGAAGCTTTCTTT	CASSLTEGTEAFF
TRBV6-5	.	TRBJ1-5	TRBD1	TGTGCCAGCAGTCTCGACAGGGCTAGCAATCAGCCCCAGCATTTT	CASSLDRASNQPQHF
TRBV5-1	.	TRBJ2-3	.	TGCGCCAGCAGCTTGGACAGGGAGGCAGATACGCAGTATTTT	CASSLDREADTQYF
TRBV24-1	.	TRBJ2-2	.	TGTGCCACCAGTGATTTCTGGGGGAACGGCGGGGAGCTGTTTTTT	CATSDFWGNGGELFF
TRBV12-3/TRBV12-4	.	TRBJ2-3	TRBD1	TGTGCCAGCAGTGGGACAGTCTGGGCGCAGTATTTT	CASSGTVWAQYF
TRBV5-4	.	TRBJ1-4	.	TGTGCCAGCAGCTTGGTAGAGCAGCCTAATGAAAAACTGTTTTTT	CASSLVEQPNEKLFF
TRBV6-2/TRBV6-3	.	TRBJ1-5	.	TGTGCCAGCAGCCCAATGGGGCAGGGAGGTCAGCCCCAGCATTTT	CASSPMGQGGQPQHF
TRBV3-1/TRBV3-2	.	TRBJ2-3	.	TGTGCCAGCAGCCAAGGCGGGGCTTCCACAGATACGCAGTATTTT	CASSQGGASTDTQYF
TRBV29-1	.	TRBJ2-5	.	TGCAGCGTTCTACACGTAAAAGAGACCCAGTACTTC	CSVLHVKETQYF
TRBV21-1	.	TRBJ2-5	.	TGTGCCAGCAGCACTAAGGGGGAGACCCAGTACTTC	CASSTKGETQYF
TRBV2	.	TRBJ2-2	.	TGTGCCAGCAGGGTACAGGGTTTGATGGTCACCGGGGAGCTGTTTTTT	CASRVQGLMVTGELFF
TRBV30	.	TRBJ2-6	.	TGTGCCTGGACCACCGCGCTGGGGGCTGGGGCCAACGTCCTGACTTTC	CAWTTALGAGANVLTF
TRBV3-1/TRBV3-2	.	TRBJ2-1	.	TGTGCCAGCATGCAGCTGAGCGGCAATGAGCAGTTCTTC	CASMQLSGNEQFF
TRBV6-5	few	TRBJ1-4	.	TGTGCCAGCAAGACCGACGGAGCTTCTAATGAAAAACTGTTTTTT	CASKTDGASNEKLFF
TRBV7-2	few	TRBJ1-6	.	TGTGCCAGCAGCTTAGAATCGGGCTCACCCCTCCACTTT	CASSLESGSPLHF
TRBV6-6	.	TRBJ1-5	.	TGTGCCAGCAGTTACGGGGGGGGGACGAGCAATCAGCCCCAGCATTTT	CASSYGGGTSNQPQHF
TRBV10-3	.	TRBJ2-1	.	TGTGCCATCAGTGAGTTCCGGACAGTAAAAGGAGGCAATGAGCAGTTCTTC	CAISEFRTVKGGNEQFF
TRBV24-1	.	TRBJ1-1	.	TGTGCCACCAGTGAGGCAGGCAGGGGGAACACTGAAGCTTTCTTT	CATSEAGRGNTEAFF
TRBV4-3	.	TRBJ1-2	TRBD1	TGCGCCAGCAGCCAGCGAGGGACAGGGTCCTATGGCTACACCTTC	CASSQRGTGSYGYTF